This passage covers 3 T cell receptor beta chains from one sample sequenced in a study of blood T cell repertoires in COVID-19. Sequencing was performed with immunoSEQ multiplex PCR; in TCRdb, only in-frame clones are kept and a portion is missing. The profile shows about 190,000 clones, just under 90% of them singletons. Sequenced: peripheral blood. These TCRs come from a woman aged 18-30 years who had recovered from COVID-19.

The rearrangement links TRBV27 to TRBJ1-1, with 7 positions matching TRBD1. From germline, CDR1 is MNHEY and CDR2 SMNVEV (reference sequence). This CDR3 is built from 14 residues. The J segment lost 5 bases and the V segment lost 5 bases, leaving 8 bases of the junction unmatched. CDR3 in amino acids: CASSPDRRRTEAFF. The CDR3, as DNA: TGTGCCAGCAGTCCGGACAGGAGGCGGACTGAAGCTTTCTTT.

The chain uses TRBV6-4 and TRBJ2-2; TRBD2 aligns across 7 bases. This CDR3 is built from 14 residues. The J segment lost 4 bases and the V segment lost 3 bases, leaving 2 bases of the junction unmatched. Germline V gene sequence: CDR1 MRHNA, CDR2 SNTAGT. The CDR3 sequence: CASSESGATGELFF. In DNA form, the CDR3 reads TGTGCCAGCAGTGAGAGCGGGGCCACCGGGGAGCTGTTTTTT.

The rearrangement links TRBV12-3 or TRBV12-4 to TRBJ2-3; TRBD2 is a possible D gene (5 bases). The CDR3 extends over 10 amino acids. Here the CDR3 DNA reads TGTACTAGTAGCACAGATACGCAGTATTTT. Protein product: CTSSTDTQYF.